This entry describes one TCR beta chain. The repertoire was sequenced with immunoSEQ multiplex PCR; TCRdb's copy has only in-frame clones and lacks some. The sample shows 90,000 to 120,000 clones, about 91% of them seen only once. The data originate from a study of blood T cell repertoires in COVID-19. Germline V lookup: CDR1 MDHEN, CDR2 SYDVKM. Trimming at V came to 6 bases and at J to 8 bases, leaving 8 bases not matched to a gene. The CDR3 length is 13 residues. The chain is built from TRBV28 and TRBJ1-2, with 8 bases aligning to TRBD1. What was sequenced was peripheral blood. The receptor was isolated from a middle-aged man with active or convalescent COVID-19. The CDR3, as DNA: TGTGCCAGCAGCCTAGGGACAGGAGAGGGCTACACCTTC. Translating it yields CASSLGTGEGYTF.